This passage covers 17 T cell receptor beta chains from one sample sequenced in a study of response to subunit inactivated influenza vaccine. TCRdb called the RT-PCR reads again in MiXCR, with one record for every CDR3 protein. Here the sample spans around 760,000 distinct CDR3 sequences, about 15% being singletons. The sequenced sample was PBMCs from blood, obtained 14 to 15 days before vaccination. Receptors were obtained from a man aged 50 to 60 who received an inactivated influenza vaccine.

In this sample, this clonotype turned up many times. The V call is TRBV28, the J call TRBJ2-1; tentatively, D is TRBD2 (7 bases). The V end was cut by 6 bases, the J end by 4 bases, with 16 bases between. The CDR3 has 15 residues. CDR1 is MDHEN and CDR2 is SYDVKM in the germline V gene. CDR3 protein: CASSPGGRGYNEQFF. Written as DNA, the CDR3 is TGTGCCAGCAGCCCAGGAGGGAGGGGGTACAATGAGCAGTTCTTC.

This chain joins TRBV4-3 and TRBJ1-2; D uncertain. This CDR3 has 16 residues. V lost 0 bases to trimming and J lost 4 bases, with 15 bases between them. Germline assignment: CDR1 LGHNA and CDR2 YSLEER. This CDR3 reads CASSQDDGPRTYGYTF. In DNA form, the CDR3 reads TGCGCCAGCAGCCAAGATGACGGGCCTCGTACCTATGGCTACACCTTC.

This chain uses TRBV6-5 with TRBJ2-7; 9 positions match TRBD1. The CDR3 spans 15 residues. Germline V gene lookup returns CDR1 MNHEY and CDR2 SVGAGI. Trimming removed 4 bases from V and 3 bases from J; junction bases left unmatched: 7. The CDR3 is CASSSTGGFGYEQYF. CDR3 DNA: TGTGCCAGCAGTTCGACAGGGGGTTTTGGCTACGAGCAGTACTTC.

The rearrangement uses TRBV12-3 or TRBV12-4 and TRBJ1-3; unclear D gene. The CDR3 covers 14 residues. V lost 6 bases to trimming and J lost 0 bases, with 9 bases between them. This chain's CDR3 is CASSHINSGNTIYF. Written as DNA, the CDR3 is TGTGCCAGCAGCCATATAAACTCTGGAAACACCATATATTTT.

The rearrangement links TRBV12-3 or TRBV12-4 to TRBJ2-1; perhaps TRBD1 as D (6 bases). This CDR3 is 15 amino acids long. Deletions cut 1 base from V and 4 bases from J, with 11 bases between. The CDR3 bases are TGTGCCAGCAGTTTAGATGAAGGGGGTTACAATGAGCAGTTCTTC. Encoded protein: CASSLDEGGYNEQFF.

The V gene is TRBV24-1, the J gene TRBJ2-2, with D possibly TRBD2 on 6 matching bases. The length of the CDR3 is 13 residues. Trimming stripped 7 bases from V and 3 bases from J, with 8 bases between. CDR1 is KGHDR, CDR2 SFDVKD, per germline. CDR3 in DNA: TGTGCCACCAGAAGGGAGGACACCGGGGAGCTGTTTTTT. Residues: CATRREDTGELFF.

This clonotype showed up just a few times. This sequence joins TRBV20-1 and TRBJ1-1, with TRBD1 as a possible D gene (5 bases). The germline V gene encodes CDR1 DFQATT and CDR2 SNEGSKA (reference sequence). The CDR3 is 13 amino acids. The V end was cut by 3 bases, the J end by 7 bases, with 15 bases between. The CDR3 region has the DNA TGCAGTGCTAGGCCAAGGGGAGGCAGTGAAGCTTTCTTT. This codes for CSARPRGGSEAFF.

This clonotype was seen more than once but under ten times. The genes are TRBV9 and TRBJ2-1; 7 nucleotides align to TRBD1. The germline CDR1 and CDR2 sequences are SGDLS and YYNGEE. V dropped 2 bases and J dropped 6; count of bases not matched to a gene: 8. The CDR3 spans 15 residues. CDR3 sequence (DNA): TGTGCCAGCAGCGTGACAGGGATGCGGAGCAATGAGCAGTTCTTC. Residues: CASSVTGMRSNEQFF.

This clonotype occurred many times. The chain is built from TRBV20-1 and TRBJ1-2; D may be TRBD1 (5 bases). This CDR3 comprises 12 residues. Germline CDR1 DFQATT, CDR2 SNEGSKA (reference sequence). Trimming left V 1 base short and J 3 bases short, with 6 bases between. The CDR3 DNA reads TGCAGTGCTAGAGTGACAGACTATGGCTACACCTTC. Amino acid sequence: CSARVTDYGYTF.

In this sample, this clonotype turned up many times. The chain links TRBV20-1 to TRBJ2-3; 13 positions agree with TRBD2. V lost 0 bases and J lost 4; bases outside the gene matches: 16. Germline V gene sequence: CDR1 DFQATT, CDR2 SNEGSKA (reference sequence). CDR3 length equals 20 residues. CDR3 DNA: TGCAGTGCTAGAGATTGGACTAGCGGGAGTCGGGGTTCGATCGCAGATACGCAGTATTTT. Residues: CSARDWTSGSRGSIADTQYF.

This clonotype was counted between two and nine times. The chain links TRBV6-5 to TRBJ2-7, with 11 bases identical to TRBD2. The V gene end was trimmed by 4 bases and the J gene end by 4 bases; junction bases not matched to a gene: 6. The CDR3 runs 15 residues. Per germline, CDR1 MNHEY and CDR2 SVGAGI. The CDR3 bases are TGTGCCAGCAGTTCCTTCACTAGCGGGAGTTACGAGCAGTACTTC. Encoded protein: CASSSFTSGSYEQYF.

This chain connects TRBV24-1 to TRBJ1-5; D is undetermined. Germline assignment: CDR1 KGHDR and CDR2 SFDVKD. CDR3 size: 12 residues. V lost 6 bases, J lost 4 bases, and 6 bases lay in between. CDR3 sequence: CATSISNQPQHF. CDR3 coding DNA: TGTGCCACCAGTATCAGTAATCAGCCCCAGCATTTT.

This chain connects TRBV11-2 to TRBJ2-3; 14 positions agree with TRBD2. The germline V gene has CDR1 SGHAT and CDR2 FQNNGV. CDR3 size: 21 residues. V trimming: 2 bases; J trimming: 3 bases; junction bases outside the gene matches: 16. DNA of the CDR3: TGTGCCAGCAGCTTATGGGTTACCGGGACTAGCGGGAGTAGGCAAACAGATACGCAGTATTTT. Protein: CASSLWVTGTSGSRQTDTQYF.

This clonotype was picked up many times. The gene calls are TRBV5-1 and TRBJ2-1, with 15 bases aligning to TRBD2. Germline CDR1 reads SGHRS; CDR2 reads YFSETQ. J gave up 9 bases and V 0 bases, and 4 bases lay outside the gene matches. The CDR3 covers 16 residues. The chain's CDR3 is CASSLGGLAGGREQFF. The CDR3 DNA follows: TGCGCCAGCAGCTTGGGAGGACTAGCGGGGGGGCGTGAGCAGTTCTTC.

In DNA form, the CDR3 reads TGTGCCAGCAGCTTGGCCTTTCCGGTCCGAGCCAAAAACATTCAGTACTTC. Translated: CASSLAFPVRAKNIQYF. The V and J genes are TRBV5-6 and TRBJ2-4, with no clear D. Trimming removed 0 bases from V and 0 bases from J, with 13 bases in between. The CDR3 sequence is 17 residues long. Germline loops: CDR1 SGHDT, CDR2 YYEEEE.

This clonotype was detected ten times or more. The chain combines TRBV5-1 with TRBJ2-3, with D unclear. The CDR3 is 14 residues long. V was shortened by 0 bases and J by 4 bases, with 9 bases between the two germline ends. Germline V lookup: CDR1 SGHRS, CDR2 YFSETQ. The CDR3 loop is CASSLDVGADTQYF. The CDR3 DNA reads TGCGCCAGCAGCTTGGATGTAGGCGCAGATACGCAGTATTTT.

This clonotype was seen more than once but under ten times. The chain couples TRBV6-1 to TRBJ1-3; TRBD1 is a possible D gene (5 bases). Germline V gene lookup returns CDR1 MNHNS and CDR2 SASEGT. This CDR3 comprises 13 residues. Trimming shortened V by 2 bases and J by 7 bases, and 9 bases separated the two germline ends. The CDR3 coding sequence is TGTGCCAGCAGTGAACAGGAGGGGAACACCATATATTTT. Amino acids: CASSEQEGNTIYF.